This T cell receptor beta chain was captured by sequencing in a study of blood T cell repertoires in COVID-19. Study in general: Specimens from acute and convalescent COVID-19 originated in the United States, Italy and Spain. In each case, the material was cDNA or gDNA derived from T cells, B-cell-depleted T cells, or PBMCs.

The germline V gene encodes CDR1 SNHLY and CDR2 FYNNEI. V was shortened by 3 bases and J by 4 bases, with 9 bases between the two germline ends. The CDR3 runs 13 residues. The assay was immunoSEQ multiplex PCR, and TCRdb's table has in-frame clones only and misses some. The repertoire includes 50,000 to 75,000 clones, under 90% of them detected once, and 25% to 35% sits in the top ten. The TCR sequence derives from an elderly woman with active or convalescent COVID-19. The V call is TRBV2, the J call TRBJ1-1, with D maybe TRBD1 (6 bases). Sequenced input: peripheral blood. The DNA of the CDR3 is TGTGCCAGCAGTGATAGAGGGGGCACTGAAGCTTTCTTT. Its protein product is CASSDRGGTEAFF.